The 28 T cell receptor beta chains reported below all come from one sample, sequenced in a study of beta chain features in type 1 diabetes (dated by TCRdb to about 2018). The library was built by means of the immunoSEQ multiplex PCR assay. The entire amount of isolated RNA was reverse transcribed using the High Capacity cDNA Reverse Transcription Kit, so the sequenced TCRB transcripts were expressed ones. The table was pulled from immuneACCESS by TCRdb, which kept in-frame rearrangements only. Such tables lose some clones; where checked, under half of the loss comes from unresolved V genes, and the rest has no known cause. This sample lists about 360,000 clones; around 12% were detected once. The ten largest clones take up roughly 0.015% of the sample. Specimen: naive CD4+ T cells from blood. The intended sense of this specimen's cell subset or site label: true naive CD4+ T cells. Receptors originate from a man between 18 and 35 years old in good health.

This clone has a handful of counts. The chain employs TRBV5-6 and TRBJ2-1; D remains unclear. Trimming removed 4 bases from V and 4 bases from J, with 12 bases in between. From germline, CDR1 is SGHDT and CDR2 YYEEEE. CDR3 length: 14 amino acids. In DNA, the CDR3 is TGTGCCAGCAGCGATCTAAGTCAATACAATGAGCAGTTCTTC. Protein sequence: CASSDLSQYNEQFF.

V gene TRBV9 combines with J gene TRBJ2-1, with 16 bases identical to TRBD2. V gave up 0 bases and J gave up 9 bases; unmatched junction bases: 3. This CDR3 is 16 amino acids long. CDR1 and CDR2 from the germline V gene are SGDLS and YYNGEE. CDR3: CASSVAGLAGGREQFF. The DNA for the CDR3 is TGTGCCAGCAGCGTAGCGGGACTAGCGGGGGGGCGTGAGCAGTTCTTC.

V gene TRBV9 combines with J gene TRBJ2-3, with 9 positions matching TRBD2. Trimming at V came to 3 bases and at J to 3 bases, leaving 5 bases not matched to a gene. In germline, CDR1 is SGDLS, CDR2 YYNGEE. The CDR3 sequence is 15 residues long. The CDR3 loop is CASSASGVRTDTQYF. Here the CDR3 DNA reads TGTGCCAGCAGCGCTAGCGGGGTGAGGACAGATACGCAGTATTTT.

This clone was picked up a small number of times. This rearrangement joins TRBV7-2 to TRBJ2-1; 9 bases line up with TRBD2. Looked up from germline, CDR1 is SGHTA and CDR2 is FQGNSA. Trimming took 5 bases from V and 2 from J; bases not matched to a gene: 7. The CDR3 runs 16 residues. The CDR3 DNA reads TGTGCCAGCAGCAAAAGGGGCGGGGGGGCCTACAATGAGCAGTTCTTC. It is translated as CASSKRGGGAYNEQFF.

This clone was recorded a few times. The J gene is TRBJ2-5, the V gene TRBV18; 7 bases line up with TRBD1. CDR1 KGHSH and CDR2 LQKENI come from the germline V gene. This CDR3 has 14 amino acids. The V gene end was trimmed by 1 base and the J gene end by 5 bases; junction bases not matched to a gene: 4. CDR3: CASSPQGARETQYF. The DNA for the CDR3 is TGTGCCAGCTCACCACAGGGGGCGAGGGAGACCCAGTACTTC.

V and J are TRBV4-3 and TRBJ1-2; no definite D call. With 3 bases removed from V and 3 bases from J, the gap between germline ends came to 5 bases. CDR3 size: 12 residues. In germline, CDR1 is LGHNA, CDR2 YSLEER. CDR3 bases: TGCGCCAGCAGCCATTATGACTATGGCTACACCTTC. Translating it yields CASSHYDYGYTF.

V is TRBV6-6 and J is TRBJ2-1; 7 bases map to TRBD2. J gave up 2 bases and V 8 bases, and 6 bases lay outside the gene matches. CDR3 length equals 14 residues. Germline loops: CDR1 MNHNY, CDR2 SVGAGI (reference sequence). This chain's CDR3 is CASSAGRTYNEQFF. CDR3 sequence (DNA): TGTGCCAGCTCAGCGGGACGGACCTACAATGAGCAGTTCTTC.

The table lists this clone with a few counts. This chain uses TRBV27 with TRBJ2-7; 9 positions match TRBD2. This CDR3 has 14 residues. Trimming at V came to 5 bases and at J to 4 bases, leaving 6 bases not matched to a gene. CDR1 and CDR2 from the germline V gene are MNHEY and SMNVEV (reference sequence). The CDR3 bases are TGTGCCAGCAGTGATAGCGGGAGTAGGTACGAGCAGTACTTC. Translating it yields CASSDSGSRYEQYF.

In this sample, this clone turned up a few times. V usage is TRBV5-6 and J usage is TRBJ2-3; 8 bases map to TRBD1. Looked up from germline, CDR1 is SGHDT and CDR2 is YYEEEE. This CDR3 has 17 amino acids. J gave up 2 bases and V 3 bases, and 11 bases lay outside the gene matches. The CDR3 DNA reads TGTGCCAGCAGCTCCCCCGCCGGGACAGGAGACACAGATACGCAGTATTTT. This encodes CASSSPAGTGDTDTQYF.

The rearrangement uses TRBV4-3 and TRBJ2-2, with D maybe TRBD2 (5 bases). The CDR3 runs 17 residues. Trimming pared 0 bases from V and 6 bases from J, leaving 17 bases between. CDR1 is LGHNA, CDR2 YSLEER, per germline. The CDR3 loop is CASSQDQISRGPGELFF. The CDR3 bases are TGCGCCAGCAGCCAAGATCAAATATCACGAGGGCCCGGGGAGCTGTTTTTT.

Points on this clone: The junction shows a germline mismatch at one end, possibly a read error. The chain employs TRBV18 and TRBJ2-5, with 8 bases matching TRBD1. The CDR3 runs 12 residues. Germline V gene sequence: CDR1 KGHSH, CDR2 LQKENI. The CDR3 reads CASSPGQESQYF. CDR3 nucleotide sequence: TGTGCCAGCTCACCGGGACAGGAGAGCCAGTACTTC.

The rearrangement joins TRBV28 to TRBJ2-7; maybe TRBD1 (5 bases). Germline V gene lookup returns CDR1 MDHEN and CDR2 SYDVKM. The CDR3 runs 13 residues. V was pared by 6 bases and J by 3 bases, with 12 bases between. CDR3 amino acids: CASSRASNYEQYF. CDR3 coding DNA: TGTGCCAGCAGCAGGGCCTCGAACTACGAGCAGTACTTC. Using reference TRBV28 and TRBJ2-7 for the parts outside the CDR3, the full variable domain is DVKVTQSSRYLVKRTGEKVFLECVQDMDHENMFWYRQDPGLGLRLIYFSYDVKMKEKGDIPEGYSVSREKKERFSLILESASTNQTSMYLCASSRASNYEQYFGPGTRLTVT.

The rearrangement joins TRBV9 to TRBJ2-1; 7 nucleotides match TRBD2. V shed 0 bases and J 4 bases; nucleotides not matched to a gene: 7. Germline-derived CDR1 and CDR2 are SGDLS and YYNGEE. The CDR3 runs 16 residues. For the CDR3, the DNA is TGTGCCAGCAGCGTAGCGTCTCTAGCGGTATACAATGAGCAGTTCTTC. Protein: CASSVASLAVYNEQFF.

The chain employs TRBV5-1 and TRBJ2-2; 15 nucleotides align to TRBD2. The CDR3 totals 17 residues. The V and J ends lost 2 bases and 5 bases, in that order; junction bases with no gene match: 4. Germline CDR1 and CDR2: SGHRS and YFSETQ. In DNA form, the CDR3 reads TGCGCCAGCAGCTTTCACGGGACTAGCGGGAGGACCGGGGAGCTGTTTTTT. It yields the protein CASSFHGTSGRTGELFF.

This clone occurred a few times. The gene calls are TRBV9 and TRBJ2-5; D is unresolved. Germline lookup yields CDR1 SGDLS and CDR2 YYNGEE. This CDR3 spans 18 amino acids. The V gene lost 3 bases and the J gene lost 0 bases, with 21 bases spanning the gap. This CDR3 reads CASSAYPPEATDQETQYF. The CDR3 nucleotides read TGTGCCAGCAGCGCATACCCTCCCGAAGCGACGGACCAAGAGACCCAGTACTTC.

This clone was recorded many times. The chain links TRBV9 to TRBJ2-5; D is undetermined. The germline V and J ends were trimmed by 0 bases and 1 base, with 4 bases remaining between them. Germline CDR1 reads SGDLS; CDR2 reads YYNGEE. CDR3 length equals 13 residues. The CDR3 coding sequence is TGTGCCAGCAGCGTAGGGCTCCAAGAGACCCAGTACTTC. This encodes CASSVGLQETQYF.

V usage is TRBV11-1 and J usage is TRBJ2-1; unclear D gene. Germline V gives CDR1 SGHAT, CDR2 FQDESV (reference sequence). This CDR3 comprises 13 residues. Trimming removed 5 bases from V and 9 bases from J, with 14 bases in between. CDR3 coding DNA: TGTGCCAGCAGCCAAAGTTCAAACGGTGAGCAGTTCTTC. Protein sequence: CASSQSSNGEQFF.

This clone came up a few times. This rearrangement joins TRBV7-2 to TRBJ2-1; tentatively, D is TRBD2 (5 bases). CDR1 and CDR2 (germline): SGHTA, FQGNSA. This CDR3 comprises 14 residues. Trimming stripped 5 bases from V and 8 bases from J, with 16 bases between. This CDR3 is CASSPRRRADEQFF. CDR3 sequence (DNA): TGTGCCAGCAGCCCACGGCGGCGGGCCGATGAGCAGTTCTTC.

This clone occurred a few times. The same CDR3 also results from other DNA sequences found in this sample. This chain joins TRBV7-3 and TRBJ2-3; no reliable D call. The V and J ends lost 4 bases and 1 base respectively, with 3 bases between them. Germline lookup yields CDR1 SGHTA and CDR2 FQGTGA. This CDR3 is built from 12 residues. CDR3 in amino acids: CASSSGTDTQYF. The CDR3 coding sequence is TGTGCCAGCAGCTCGGGCACAGATACGCAGTATTTT.

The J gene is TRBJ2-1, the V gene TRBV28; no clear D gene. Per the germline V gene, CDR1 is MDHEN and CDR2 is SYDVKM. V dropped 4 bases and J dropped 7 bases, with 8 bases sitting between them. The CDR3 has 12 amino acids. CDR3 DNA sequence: TGTGCCAGCAGTTCGACCGGGAATGAGCAGTTCTTC. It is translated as CASSSTGNEQFF. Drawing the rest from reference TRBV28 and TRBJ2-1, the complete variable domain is DVKVTQSSRYLVKRTGEKVFLECVQDMDHENMFWYRQDPGLGLRLIYFSYDVKMKEKGDIPEGYSVSREKKERFSLILESASTNQTSMYLCASSSTGNEQFFGPGTRLTVL.

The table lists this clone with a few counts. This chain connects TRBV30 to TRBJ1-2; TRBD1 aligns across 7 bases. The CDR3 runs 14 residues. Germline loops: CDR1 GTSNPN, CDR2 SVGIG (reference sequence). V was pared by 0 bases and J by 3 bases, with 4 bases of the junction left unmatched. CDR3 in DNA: TGTGCCTGGAGTGTGGACAGGCGATACTATGGCTACACCTTC. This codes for CAWSVDRRYYGYTF. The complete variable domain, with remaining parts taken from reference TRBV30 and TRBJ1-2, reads SQTIHQWPATLVQPVGSPLSLECTVEGTSNPNLYWYRQAAGRGLQLLFYSVGIGQISSEVPQNLSASRPQDRQFILSSKKLLLSDSGFYLCAWSVDRRYYGYTFGSGTRLTVV.

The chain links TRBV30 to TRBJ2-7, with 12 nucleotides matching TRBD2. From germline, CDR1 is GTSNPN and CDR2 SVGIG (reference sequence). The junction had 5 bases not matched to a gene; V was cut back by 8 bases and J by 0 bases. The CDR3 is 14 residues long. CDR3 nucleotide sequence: TGTGCCAGCGCTAGCGGGGGGGGCTCCTACGAGCAGTACTTC. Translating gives CASASGGGSYEQYF. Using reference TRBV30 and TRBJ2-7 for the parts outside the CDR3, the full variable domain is SQTIHQWPATLVQPVGSPLSLECTVEGTSNPNLYWYRQAAGRGLQLLFYSVGIGQISSEVPQNLSASRPQDRQFILSSKKLLLSDSGFYLCASASGGGSYEQYFGPGTRLTVT.

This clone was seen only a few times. The CDR3: CATSRLGSSYEQYF. The DNA of the CDR3 is TGTGCCACCAGCAGACTAGGAAGCTCCTACGAGCAGTACTTC. The rearrangement joins TRBV15 to TRBJ2-7, with D uncertain. The CDR3 extends over 14 amino acids. CDR1 LNHNV and CDR2 YYDKDF come from the germline V gene (reference sequence). V was pared by 2 bases and J by 0 bases, with 8 bases between.

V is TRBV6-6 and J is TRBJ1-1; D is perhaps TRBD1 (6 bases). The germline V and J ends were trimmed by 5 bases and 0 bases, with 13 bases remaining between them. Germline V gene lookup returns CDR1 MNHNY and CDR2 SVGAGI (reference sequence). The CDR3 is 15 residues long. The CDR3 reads CASSGQPDMNTEAFF. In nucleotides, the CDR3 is TGTGCCAGCAGTGGACAGCCGGATATGAACACTGAAGCTTTCTTT.

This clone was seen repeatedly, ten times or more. CDR3 residues: CATSSAQGAGGYTF. As DNA, the CDR3 is TGTGCCACCAGCAGTGCACAGGGGGCTGGCGGCTACACCTTC. This chain uses TRBV15 with TRBJ1-2; 9 nucleotides agree with TRBD1. This CDR3 region has 14 residues. With V trimmed by 3 bases and J by 8 bases, 7 bases remained unmatched. CDR1 LNHNV and CDR2 YYDKDF come from the germline V gene (reference sequence). Complete variable domain (other parts from reference TRBV15 and TRBJ1-2): DAMVIQNPRYQVTQFGKPVTLSCSQTLNHNVMYWYQQKSSQAPKLLFHYYDKDFNNEADTPDNFQSRRPNTSFCFLDIRSPGLGDTAMYLCATSSAQGAGGYTFGSGTRLTVV.

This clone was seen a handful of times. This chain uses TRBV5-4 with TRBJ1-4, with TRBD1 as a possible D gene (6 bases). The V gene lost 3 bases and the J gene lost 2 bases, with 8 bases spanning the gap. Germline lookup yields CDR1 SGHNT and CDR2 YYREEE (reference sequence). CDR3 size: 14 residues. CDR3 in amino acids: CASSSGQTNEKLFF. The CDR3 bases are TGTGCCAGCAGCTCAGGACAGACTAATGAAAAACTGTTTTTT.

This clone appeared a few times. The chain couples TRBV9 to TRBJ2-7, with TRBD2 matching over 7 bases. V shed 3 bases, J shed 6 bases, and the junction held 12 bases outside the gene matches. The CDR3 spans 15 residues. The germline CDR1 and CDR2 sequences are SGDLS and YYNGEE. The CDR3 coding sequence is TGTGCCAGCAGCGCCGCGGGGGTCCTCCTAGGCGAGCAGTACTTC. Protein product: CASSAAGVLLGEQYF.

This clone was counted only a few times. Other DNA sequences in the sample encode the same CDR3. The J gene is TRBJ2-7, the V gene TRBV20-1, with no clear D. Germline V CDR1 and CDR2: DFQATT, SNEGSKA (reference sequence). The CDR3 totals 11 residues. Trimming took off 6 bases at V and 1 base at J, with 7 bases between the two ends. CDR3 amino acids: CSAPLSYEQYF. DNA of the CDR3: TGCAGTGCCCCACTATCCTACGAGCAGTACTTC.